This TCR beta chain derives from a study of blood T cell repertoires in COVID-19. TCRdb keeps only in-frame clones here, not all; method: immunoSEQ multiplex PCR. The sample comprises about 120,000 clones, around 81% of which are singletons, and roughly a tenth rests with the top ten. The CDR3 has 16 amino acids. Germline V gene sequence: CDR1 KGHSH, CDR2 LQKENI. Germline trimming cut 3 bases from V and 7 bases from J; bases unmatched to any gene: 10. Sequences were obtained from peripheral blood. The TCR originated in a human donor in a cohort sampled during active COVID-19. The chain couples TRBV18 to TRBJ2-5; 11 nucleotides match TRBD2. CDR3 in amino acids: CASSPGTSGARGTQYF. DNA of the CDR3: TGTGCCAGCTCACCCGGGACTAGCGGAGCCCGCGGGACCCAGTACTTC. The full variable domain, rest sourced from reference TRBV18 and TRBJ2-5, is NAGVMQNPRHLVRRRGQEARLRCSPMKGHSHVYWYRQLPEEGLKFMVYLQKENIIDESGMPKERFSAEFPKEGPSILRIQQVVRGDSAAYFCASSPGTSGARGTQYFGPGTRLLVL.